The 25 T cell receptor beta chains reported below all come from one sample, sequenced in a study of CD8+ T cells in alopecia areata. cDNA serving as the sequencing template came from extracted, reverse transcribed RNA. The protocol was immunoSEQ multiplex PCR, while the TCRdb copy is restricted to in-frame clones and leaves out a portion. The repertoire consists of tens of thousands of clones, with around 45% occurring once and the leading ten covering about a fifth. The treatment is: oral pan-JAK inhibitor, 5-10 mg twice daily. The material was CD8+ T cells sorted from blood, obtained around week 36, from a patient treated with tofacitinib. The receptors were gathered from a human donor with alopecia areata.

The chain joins TRBV7-9 to TRBJ2-7; TRBD1 matches 12 bases. The CDR3 is made up of 15 amino acids. V was pared by 5 bases and J by 5 bases, with 7 bases of the junction left unmatched. Germline lookup yields CDR1 SEHNR and CDR2 FQNEAQ (reference sequence). DNA for the CDR3: TGTGCCAGCAGCCCGGGACAGGGGGCGAAACACGAGCAGTACTTC. As protein: CASSPGQGAKHEQYF.

The DNA of the CDR3 is TGTGCCAGCAGACCGACAGGGACGGGTGAGCAGTTCTTC. This sequence encodes CASRPTGTGEQFF. The V call is TRBV2, the J call TRBJ2-1, with 7 positions matching TRBD1. J gave up 9 bases and V 6 bases, and 8 bases lay outside the gene matches. In germline, CDR1 is SNHLY, CDR2 FYNNEI. This CDR3 contains 13 residues.

This rearrangement joins TRBV5-1 to TRBJ2-3; D remains unclear. The V gene lost 5 bases and the J gene lost 4 bases, with 17 bases spanning the gap. The CDR3 is 15 amino acids. Germline V gives CDR1 SGHRS, CDR2 YFSETQ. The CDR3 sequence is CASSPGLRPSDTQYF. CDR3 coding DNA: TGCGCCAGCAGTCCCGGGCTCCGTCCGTCAGATACGCAGTATTTT.

This sequence joins TRBV11-2 and TRBJ2-2; perhaps TRBD2 as D (6 bases). The CDR3 has 17 residues. V lost 3 bases and J 0 bases, leaving 14 bases between the germline ends. Per germline, CDR1 SGHAT and CDR2 FQNNGV. The CDR3 sequence is CASSFSLGLSNTGELFF. The CDR3, as DNA: TGTGCCAGCAGCTTTTCCCTGGGACTCTCGAACACCGGGGAGCTGTTTTTT.

This clone is a singleton in its sample. This sequence joins TRBV2 and TRBJ2-3, with 9 bases lining up with TRBD1. The junction had 14 bases not matched to a gene; V was cut back by 1 base and J by 3 bases. The CDR3 sequence is 19 residues long. The V gene's germline CDR1 is SNHLY and CDR2 FYNNEI. The CDR3 here is CASSEVQGAGRVWTDTQYF. The CDR3 DNA reads TGTGCCAGCAGTGAAGTACAGGGGGCCGGGAGAGTTTGGACAGATACGCAGTATTTT.

On this clone: The sample contains more than one DNA sequence encoding this CDR3. The chain joins TRBV9 to TRBJ2-5; D unresolved. Between the trimmed V and J ends, which lost 0 bases and 4 bases, there was a span of 7 bases. The V gene's germline CDR1 is SGDLS and CDR2 YYNGEE. The CDR3 sequence is 13 residues long. The DNA of the CDR3 is TGTGCCAGCAGCGTAGGCTACGGAGAGACCCAGTACTTC. Amino acid sequence: CASSVGYGETQYF. Full variable domain (rest looked up from reference TRBV9 and TRBJ2-5): DSGVTQTPKHLITATGQRVTLRCSPRSGDLSVYWYQQSLDQGLQFLIQYYNGEERAKGNILERFSAQQFPDLHSELNLSSLELGDSALYFCASSVGYGETQYFGPGTRLLVL.

The chain couples TRBV5-8 to TRBJ1-5; D is undetermined. The V gene's germline CDR1 is SGHTS and CDR2 YDEGEE. V lost 4 bases, J lost 14 bases, and 4 bases lay in between. CDR3 length equals 8 residues. The CDR3: CASSPEHF. The DNA for the CDR3 is TGTGCCAGCAGCCCCGAGCATTTT.

This clone was recorded a few times. The chain recombines TRBV9 with TRBJ2-7; 8 bases fit TRBD2. With 4 bases clipped from V and 3 bases from J, the junction kept 6 bases outside the gene matches. Germline CDR1 reads SGDLS; CDR2 reads YYNGEE. The CDR3 extends over 14 amino acids. As DNA, the CDR3 is TGTGCCAGCAGCCCAGCGAGCGGGAGCTACGAGCAGTACTTC. It specifies CASSPASGSYEQYF.

Of note for this clone: The same CDR3 also results from other DNA sequences found in this sample. CDR3 coding DNA: TGCGCCAGCAGCCAAGTTGGTAGTGATACGCAGTATTTT. Its protein is CASSQVGSDTQYF. The chain joins TRBV4-1 to TRBJ2-3; no firm D call. This CDR3 has 13 amino acids. Between the trimmed V and J ends, which lost 1 base and 6 bases, there was a span of 8 bases. CDR1 MGHRA and CDR2 YSYEKL come from the germline V gene.

This clone has a handful of counts. The rearrangement links TRBV29-1 to TRBJ2-3; possibly TRBD2 for D (6 bases). The CDR3 is 15 amino acids. With 4 bases removed from V and 1 base from J, the gap between germline ends came to 15 bases. CDR1 SQVTM and CDR2 ANQGSEA come from the germline V gene. CDR3 bases: TGCAGCGTTGTAAAACGGGGGAGTGGCACAGATACGCAGTATTTT. Its translation: CSVVKRGSGTDTQYF.

The gene calls are TRBV27 and TRBJ2-3; tentatively, D is TRBD2 (6 bases). Germline-derived CDR1 and CDR2 are MNHEY and SMNVEV (reference sequence). The CDR3 spans 15 residues. Trimming removed 4 bases at V and 0 bases at J, with 11 bases between. CDR3 DNA sequence: TGTGCCAGCAGTTGGTCCAGCGGGAGCACAGATACGCAGTATTTT. Protein: CASSWSSGSTDTQYF.

Points on this clone: A read error may account for a junction end that differs from germline. The rearrangement links TRBV29-1 to TRBJ1-1; no clear D. CDR3 length: 10 residues. Germline lookup yields CDR1 SQVTM and CDR2 ANQGSEA. DNA of the CDR3: TGCAGCGTCGAAGAAACTGAAGCTTTCTTT. This gives the protein CSVEETEAFF.

This chain connects TRBV5-1 to TRBJ2-1, with 10 bases lining up with TRBD2. The V gene's germline CDR1 is SGHRS and CDR2 YFSETQ. V lost 7 bases and J lost 5; bases outside the gene matches: 6. The CDR3 is 14 amino acids. CDR3 residues: CASGGLASDNEQFF. CDR3 nucleotides: TGCGCCAGCGGGGGACTAGCGTCAGACAATGAGCAGTTCTTC.

The chain combines TRBV28 with TRBJ2-1; D uncertain. This CDR3 region has 14 residues. V lost 7 bases, J lost 13 bases, and 23 bases lay in between. CDR1 and CDR2 from the germline V gene are MDHEN and SYDVKM. CDR3 nucleotide sequence: TGTGCCAGCATTAATAACACCCGCTATTGGAAACAGTTCTTC. As protein: CASINNTRYWKQFF.

This clone has more than one count but fewer than ten. The chain combines TRBV9 with TRBJ2-1; unclear D gene. This CDR3 comprises 13 residues. Trimming took off 2 bases at V and 4 bases at J, with 7 bases between the two ends. CDR1 and CDR2 from the germline V gene are SGDLS and YYNGEE. The CDR3 is CASSVPGYNEQFF. In nucleotides, the CDR3 is TGTGCCAGCAGCGTGCCCGGTTACAATGAGCAGTTCTTC.

This clone was counted many times. This rearrangement joins TRBV6-4 to TRBJ2-3, with 8 bases identical to TRBD1. Germline CDR1 is MRHNA and CDR2 is SNTAGT. The CDR3 loop spans 16 amino acids. Trimming at V came to 0 bases and at J to 4 bases, leaving 6 bases not matched to a gene. Here the CDR3 reads CASSDSSPDRADTQYF. The CDR3 DNA sequence: TGTGCCAGCAGTGACTCGAGTCCGGACAGGGCAGATACGCAGTATTTT.

The rearrangement uses TRBV16 and TRBJ1-2; D is ambiguous. The CDR3 is 14 residues long. Germline CDR1 KGHSY, CDR2 FQNENV. The V end lost 5 bases, the J end lost 1 base, and 11 bases lay between the germline ends. CDR3 region: CASSEGGVNYGYTF. The CDR3 nucleotides read TGTGCCAGCAGCGAGGGAGGAGTTAACTATGGCTACACCTTC.

The chain is built from TRBV11-1 and TRBJ2-3, with a weak D call TRBD2 (5 bases). In germline, CDR1 is SGHAT, CDR2 FQDESV (reference sequence). The CDR3 covers 14 residues. Trimming shortened V by 1 base and J by 4 bases, and 9 bases separated the two germline ends. Here the CDR3 reads CASSLGGSADTQYF. In DNA, the CDR3 is TGTGCCAGCAGCTTAGGAGGGTCCGCAGATACGCAGTATTTT.

The V and J genes are TRBV6-5 and TRBJ2-3, with 7 bases fitting TRBD2. CDR3 size: 15 residues. Looked up from germline, CDR1 is MNHEY and CDR2 is SVGAGI. J gave up 1 base and V 6 bases, and 7 bases lay outside the gene matches. The CDR3 region has the DNA TGTGCCAGCAGGGCCGGCACTAGCGGCACAGATACGCAGTATTTT. It encodes CASRAGTSGTDTQYF.

The rearrangement links TRBV29-1 to TRBJ1-1; unclear D gene. Germline assignment: CDR1 SQVTM and CDR2 ANQGSEA. There are 12 residues in the CDR3. This chain's CDR3 is CSMTEPNTEAFF. As DNA, the CDR3 is TGCAGTATGACGGAACCGAACACTGAAGCTTTCTTT.

CDR3 loop: CASSESFVREGRDTPYEQYF. CDR3 bases: TGTGCCAGCAGTGAAAGTTTCGTGCGGGAGGGCCGGGACACCCCCTACGAGCAGTACTTC. The chain is built from TRBV2 and TRBJ2-7, with TRBD2 matching over 9 bases. The CDR3 sequence is 20 residues long. CDR1 SNHLY and CDR2 FYNNEI come from the germline V gene. V gave up 2 bases and J gave up 2 bases; unmatched junction bases: 19.

This clone turned up a few times. The V gene is TRBV2, the J gene TRBJ2-5; 10 bases are shared with TRBD1. J was trimmed by 1 base and V by 6 bases; bases with no gene match: 2. This CDR3 spans 14 amino acids. Germline V gives CDR1 SNHLY, CDR2 FYNNEI. CDR3 amino acids: CASRTGGAQETQYF. CDR3 sequence (DNA): TGTGCCAGCAGGACAGGGGGCGCCCAAGAGACCCAGTACTTC. Drawing the rest from reference TRBV2 and TRBJ2-5, the complete variable domain is EPEVTQTPSHQVTQMGQEVILRCVPISNHLYFYWYRQILGQKVEFLVSFYNNEISEKSEIFDDQFSVERPDGSNFTLKIRSTKLEDSAMYFCASRTGGAQETQYFGPGTRLLVL.

In this sample, this clone turned up a few times. This rearrangement joins TRBV29-1 to TRBJ2-1; D unresolved. The CDR3 contains 12 residues. V gave up 3 bases and J gave up 9 bases, with 12 bases separating them. Germline values: CDR1 SQVTM, CDR2 ANQGSEA. The CDR3 DNA follows: TGCAGCGTTGATTCCTCCGTTCGTGAGCAGTTCTTC. Protein sequence: CSVDSSVREQFF.

This CDR3 reads CASSFGTGNYEQYF. CDR3 sequence (DNA): TGCGCCAGCAGCTTCGGGACAGGGAACTACGAGCAGTACTTC. The chain employs TRBV5-1 and TRBJ2-7; 9 bases agree with TRBD1. The germline gives CDR1 SGHRS, CDR2 YFSETQ. The length of the CDR3 is 14 residues. V shed 2 bases, J shed 3 bases, and the junction held 3 bases outside the gene matches.

This clone was seen more than once but under ten times. The chain has TRBV4-1 and TRBJ1-5, with 8 bases lining up with TRBD1. V was clipped by 3 bases and J by 2 bases; unmatched bases: 3. CDR3 length: 15 amino acids. In germline, CDR1 is MGHRA, CDR2 YSYEKL. The CDR3 protein is CASSQDRAGNQPQHF. The DNA of the CDR3 is TGCGCCAGCAGCCAGGACAGGGCCGGCAATCAGCCCCAGCATTTT.